The source of this T cell receptor (beta chain) is a study of cytomegalovirus exposure and HLA in healthy donors. About the study: Previous work identified roughly 120 million unique TCR beta sequences from 150 million to 200 million T cells. Study-wide findings and caveats: Immune exposure data for these donors was limited to CMV serostatus. Within the data, a cluster of highly shared sequence variants was likely a sequencing artifact. Analysis was carried out at a later point, and it linked a missense DCLRE1C variant to TCR beta V- and J-gene trimming.

The junction had 6 bases not matched to a gene; V was cut back by 5 bases and J by 6 bases. The CDR3 has 14 amino acids. Germline lookup yields CDR1 SGHTA and CDR2 FQGTGA. Note on this clone: The antigen is not known.

The PCR ran on 60 Vbeta and 13 Jbeta primers. Profiling relied on immunoSEQ multiplex PCR, and the TCRdb table lists in-frame clones only, not all of them. The table records roughly 130,000 clones, roughly 82% of them present only once. This receptor was obtained from a man aged 50-59 years in good health and CMV-seronegative. This chain links TRBV7-3 with TRBJ1-2; 10 bases map to TRBD1. The source material was PBMCs. CDR3 bases: TGTGCCAGCAGCCCGCGACAGGGGGCGGATGGCTACACCTTC. Its translation: CASSPRQGADGYTF. Using reference TRBV7-3 and TRBJ1-2 for the parts outside the CDR3, the full variable domain is GAGVSQTPSNKVTEKGKYVELRCDPISGHTALYWYRQSLGQGPEFLIYFQGTGAADDSGLPNDRFFAVRPEGSVSTLKIQRTERGDSAVYLCASSPRQGADGYTFGSGTRLTVV.